The 5 T cell receptor beta chains below come from one sample, sequenced in a study of T cell repertoires in cytomegalovirus infection. These receptors lack a known antigen. TCRdb called the reads again in MiXCR, with one record for every CDR3 protein. The sample records 900,000 to 950,000 distinct CDR3 sequences, roughly 30% being singletons. The sample was cultured CD8+ T cells from PBMCs, taken from culture after CMV antigen stimulation. These TCRs come from a human donor in good health (CMV status not recorded). Some clones in this sample may be carry-over from other donors' samples.

This rearrangement joins TRBV6-6 to TRBJ2-7, with 9 bases matching TRBD1. The germline V gene has CDR1 MNHNY and CDR2 SVGAGI (reference sequence). Trimming at V came to 11 bases and at J to 2 bases, leaving 10 bases not matched to a gene. The CDR3 loop spans 14 amino acids. The CDR3 nucleotides are TGTGCCGCAACCCCGGGACAGGGTCCCTACGAGCAGTACTTC. This sequence encodes CAATPGQGPYEQYF.

In its sample, this clonotype was seen a few times. The genes are TRBV7-2 and TRBJ2-1; 7 nucleotides align to TRBD2. The ends lost 5 bases at V and 5 bases at J; junction bases unmatched: 9. The germline CDR1 and CDR2 sequences are SGHTA and FQGNSA. The CDR3 consists of 15 residues. The CDR3 nucleotides are TGTGCCAGCAGCCTATGGGGAGGGTACGACAATGAGCAGTTCTTC. This gives the protein CASSLWGGYDNEQFF. Drawing the rest from reference TRBV7-2 and TRBJ2-1, the complete variable domain is GAGVSQSPSNKVTEKGKDVELRCDPISGHTALYWYRQSLGQGLEFLIYFQGNSAPDKSGLPSDRFSAERTGGSVSTLTIQRTQQEDSAVYLCASSLWGGYDNEQFFGPGTRLTVL.

This chain links TRBV9 with TRBJ2-1, with 9 bases matching TRBD2. The CDR3 has 16 residues. V lost 2 bases and J lost 7; bases outside the gene matches: 10. CDR1 and CDR2 from the germline V gene are SGDLS and YYNGEE. Here the CDR3 reads CASSVGSAGGGNEQFF. The CDR3 DNA is TGTGCCAGCAGCGTCGGGTCAGCGGGGGGAGGGAATGAGCAGTTCTTC.

J is TRBJ2-3 and V is TRBV19; no clear D gene. This CDR3 spans 15 amino acids. V was trimmed by 6 bases and J by 1 base, leaving 14 bases between them. From germline, CDR1 is LNHDA and CDR2 SQIVND (reference sequence). The CDR3 sequence: CASSPAAHRTDTQYF. Here the CDR3 DNA reads TGTGCCAGTAGCCCCGCGGCACACCGCACAGATACGCAGTATTTT.

The rearrangement uses TRBV11-2 and TRBJ1-1, with D perhaps matching TRBD1 (6 bases). Germline CDR1 is SGHAT and CDR2 is FQNNGV. This CDR3 spans 15 amino acids. V gave up 5 bases and J gave up 6 bases, with 19 bases separating them. CDR3 DNA: TGTGCCAGCAGCCCGCCGGGGGGGGGGCGTCCTGAAGCTTTCTTT. Its protein product is CASSPPGGGRPEAFF.